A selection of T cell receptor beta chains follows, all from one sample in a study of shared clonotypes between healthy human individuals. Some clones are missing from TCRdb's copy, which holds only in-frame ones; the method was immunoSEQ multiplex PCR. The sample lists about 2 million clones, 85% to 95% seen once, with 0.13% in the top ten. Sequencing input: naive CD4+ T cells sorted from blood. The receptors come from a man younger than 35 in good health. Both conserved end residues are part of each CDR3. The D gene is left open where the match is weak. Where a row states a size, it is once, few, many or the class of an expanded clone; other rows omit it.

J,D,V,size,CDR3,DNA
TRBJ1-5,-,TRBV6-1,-,CASSEFQRQPQHF,TGTGCCAGCAGTGAATTTCAGCGTCAGCCCCAGCATTTT
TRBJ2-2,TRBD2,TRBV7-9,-,CASSPGGLAVITGELFF,TGTGCCAGCAGCCCGGGGGGACTAGCAGTAATTACCGGGGAGCTGTTTTTT
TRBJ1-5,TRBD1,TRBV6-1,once,CASREGTGGNQPQHF,TGTGCCAGCAGAGAGGGGACAGGGGGCAATCAGCCCCAGCATTTT
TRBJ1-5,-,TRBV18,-,CASSLSGTAINQPQHF,TGTGCCAGCTCACTTTCCGGCACAGCAATCAATCAGCCCCAGCATTTT
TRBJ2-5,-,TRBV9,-,CASSLRQGGFSETQYF,TGTGCCAGCAGCCTTCGACAGGGAGGATTTTCGGAGACCCAGTACTTC
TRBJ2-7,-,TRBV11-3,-,CASSPGPSYEQYF,TGTGCCAGCAGCCCGGGGCCATCCTACGAGCAGTACTTC
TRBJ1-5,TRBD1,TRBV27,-,CASTLPWTGGHQPQHF,TGTGCCAGCACCCTCCCCTGGACAGGGGGCCATCAGCCCCAGCATTTT
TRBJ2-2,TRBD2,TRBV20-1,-,CSARGGTGLFF,TGCAGTGCTAGGGGGGGGACCGGGCTGTTTTTT
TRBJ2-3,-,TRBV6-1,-,CASSERGGADTQYF,TGTGCCAGCAGTGAAAGGGGGGGGGCAGATACGCAGTATTTT
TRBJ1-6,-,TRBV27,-,CATSSGARQNSPLHF,TGTGCCACTTCCAGCGGCGCACGCCAAAATTCACCCCTCCACTTT
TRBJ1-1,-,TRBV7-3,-,CASSLKAWTILNTEAFF,TGTGCCAGCAGCTTAAAGGCCTGGACTATTTTGAACACTGAAGCTTTCTTT
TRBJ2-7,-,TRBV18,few,CASSPPGPTYEQYF,TGTGCCAGCTCACCACCGGGACCAACCTACGAGCAGTACTTC